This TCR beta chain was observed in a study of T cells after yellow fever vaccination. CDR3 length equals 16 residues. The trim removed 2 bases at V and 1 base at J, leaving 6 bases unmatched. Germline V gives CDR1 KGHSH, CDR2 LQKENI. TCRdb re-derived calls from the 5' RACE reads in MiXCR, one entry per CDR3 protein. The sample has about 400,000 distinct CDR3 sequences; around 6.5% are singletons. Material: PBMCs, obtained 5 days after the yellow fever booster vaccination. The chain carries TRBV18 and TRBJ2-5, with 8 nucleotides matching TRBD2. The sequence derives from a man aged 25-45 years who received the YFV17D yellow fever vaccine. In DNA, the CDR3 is TGTGCCAGCTCACCAGCTTCTAGCGGGCTCCAAGAGACCCAGTACTTC. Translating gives CASSPASSGLQETQYF. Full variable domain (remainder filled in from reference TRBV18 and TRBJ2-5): NAGVMQNPRHLVRRRGQEARLRCSPMKGHSHVYWYRQLPEEGLKFMVYLQKENIIDESGMPKERFSAEFPKEGPSILRIQQVVRGDSAAYFCASSPASSGLQETQYFGPGTRLLVL.